This TCR beta chain came from a study of T cell repertoires in cytomegalovirus infection. Study context: Indications of both CMV infection and matching HLA type were provided by public TCR beta signatures.

About this clonotype itself: Antigen unknown.

CDR3 length equals 18 residues. Germline-derived CDR1 and CDR2 are SGHTA and FQGNSA. With V trimmed by 2 bases and J by 1 base, 14 bases remained unmatched. Points from the study as a whole: The ex vivo response was dominated by HLA-C-restricted CMV-specific TCR beta clonotypes.

TCRdb re-called the reads through MiXCR, storing one row per CDR3 protein. Counted here are more than 250,000 distinct CDR3 sequences, around 15% occurring once; the ten biggest clones make up around 8.7%. The specimen sequenced was PBMCs. The genes are TRBV7-2 and TRBJ2-7; 7 bases fit TRBD1. The receptor was isolated from a human donor in good health (CMV status not recorded). Some clones in this sample may be carry-over from other donors' samples. CDR3 residues: CASSLSKLRQGDSYEQYF. The CDR3 bases are TGTGCCAGCAGCTTAAGCAAGTTGAGGCAGGGGGATTCCTACGAGCAGTACTTC.